The table lists the clone carrying this TCR beta chain with a few counts. No antigen is known for it. The authors extracted RNA and reverse transcribed it into cDNA as the sequencing template. Assay: immunoSEQ multiplex PCR; the TCRdb copy retains only in-frame clones and omits some. The table includes tens of thousands of clones, 45% to 70% detected once. The sample originates from a study of CD8+ T cells in alopecia areata. General study results and limits: Compared with normal scalp, lesional scalp had higher clonality and more expanded CD8+ clones.

Once sorted, CD4+ cells from about 5 patients yielded CD25+CD127- cells. Both peripheral blood and punch biopsies of lesional scalp skin were obtained from patients who had alopecia areata. T lymphocytes (CD4+ and CD8+) were sorted from PBMCs. Germline loops: CDR1 KGHSH, CDR2 LQKENI. V lost 3 bases to trimming and J lost 3 bases, with 12 bases between them. The CDR3 is 15 residues long. This sequence originates from a human donor with alopecia areata. Sequenced input: CD4+ Tregs sorted from blood. The chain employs TRBV18 and TRBJ1-5; D is unresolved. The DNA for the CDR3 is TGTGCCAGCTCACCCTACGGTATATCCAATCAGCCCCAGCATTTT. It encodes CASSPYGISNQPQHF.